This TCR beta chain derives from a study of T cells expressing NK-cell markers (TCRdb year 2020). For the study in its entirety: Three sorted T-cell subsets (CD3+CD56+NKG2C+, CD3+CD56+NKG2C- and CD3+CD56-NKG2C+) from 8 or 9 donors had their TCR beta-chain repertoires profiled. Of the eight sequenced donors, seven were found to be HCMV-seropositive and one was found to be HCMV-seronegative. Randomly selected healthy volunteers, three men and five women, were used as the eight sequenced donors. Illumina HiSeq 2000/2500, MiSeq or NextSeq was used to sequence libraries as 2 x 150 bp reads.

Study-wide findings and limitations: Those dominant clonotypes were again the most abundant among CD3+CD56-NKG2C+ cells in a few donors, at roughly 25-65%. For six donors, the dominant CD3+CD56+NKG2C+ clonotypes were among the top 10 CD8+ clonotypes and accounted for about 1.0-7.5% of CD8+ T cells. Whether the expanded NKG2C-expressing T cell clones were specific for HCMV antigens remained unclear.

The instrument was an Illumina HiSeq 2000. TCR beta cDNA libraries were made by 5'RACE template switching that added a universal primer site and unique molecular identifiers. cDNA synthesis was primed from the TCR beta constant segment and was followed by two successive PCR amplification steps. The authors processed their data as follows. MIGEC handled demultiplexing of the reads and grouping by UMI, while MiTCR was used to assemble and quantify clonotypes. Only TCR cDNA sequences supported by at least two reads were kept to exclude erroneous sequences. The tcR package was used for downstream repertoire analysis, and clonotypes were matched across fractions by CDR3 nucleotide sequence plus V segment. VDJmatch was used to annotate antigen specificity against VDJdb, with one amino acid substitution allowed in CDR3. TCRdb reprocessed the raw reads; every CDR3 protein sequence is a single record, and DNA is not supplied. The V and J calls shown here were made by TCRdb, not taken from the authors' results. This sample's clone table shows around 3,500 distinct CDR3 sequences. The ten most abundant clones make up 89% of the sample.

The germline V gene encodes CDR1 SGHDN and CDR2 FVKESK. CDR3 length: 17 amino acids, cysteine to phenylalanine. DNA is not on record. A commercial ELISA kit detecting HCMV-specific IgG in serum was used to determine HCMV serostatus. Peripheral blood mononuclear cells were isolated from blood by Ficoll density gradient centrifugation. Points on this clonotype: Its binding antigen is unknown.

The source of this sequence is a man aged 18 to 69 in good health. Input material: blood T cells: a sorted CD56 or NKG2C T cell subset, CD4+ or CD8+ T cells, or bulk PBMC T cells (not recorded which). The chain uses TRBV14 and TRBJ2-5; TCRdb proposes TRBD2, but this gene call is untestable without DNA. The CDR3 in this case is CASSQDRLAGLRETQYF.